This T cell receptor beta chain is drawn from a study of T cells in Graves' hyperthyroidism and ophthalmopathy. The study's findings and limits: A 13 V-J model separated ophthalmopathy from stable hyperthyroidism.

This clonotype was seen many times. Its specificity is not known. The CDR3 consists of 16 residues. From germline, CDR1 is MNHNS and CDR2 SASEGT. Trimming cost V 0 bases and J 5 bases; bases outside gene matches: 7. From RNA transcripts, TCR beta CDR3 regions were amplified. RT-PCR in the first round (using the HTBI primer set) targeted the TCR CDR3. TCRdb fed the multiplex PCR reads into MiXCR, producing one record per CDR3 protein. The table has 300,000 to 400,000 distinct CDR3 sequences, around 23% seen once; the top ten hold around half. Specimen: blood. This clonotype was sampled from a woman aged 50 to 65 with Graves' hyperthyroidism. This rearrangement joins TRBV6-1 to TRBJ2-5; 9 nucleotides match TRBD2. The CDR3 loop reads CASSEARGGADETQYF. Written as DNA, the CDR3 is TGTGCCAGCAGTGAAGCTCGCGGGGGGGCGGACGAGACCCAGTACTTC.